This T cell receptor (beta chain) came from a study of regulatory and conventional T cells in RAG deficiency. Produced via immunoSEQ multiplex PCR; TCRdb's table is partial and in-frame only. The sample carries more than 35,000 clones, about nine tenths recorded once. General study findings and limits: In Omenn syndrome, Treg and Tconv repertoires overlapped >75%. Omenn syndrome and CID/AS patients had around 100-fold fewer unique Treg TCR beta sequences, versus approximately 9.6-fold elsewhere. Control T-cell subsets had markedly higher Shannon entropy and lower Simpson indices than RAG-deficient patients.

About this clone: Its cognate antigen is unknown.

Looked up from germline, CDR1 is GTSNPN and CDR2 is SVGIG (reference sequence). V dropped 4 bases and J dropped 12 bases, with 18 bases sitting between them. CDR3 length: 13 amino acids. Conventional CD4+ T cells were sorted from blood as CD25-low CD127-high cells. This sample also belongs to another study, concerning regulatory T cells. That paper notes: Amplification used 52 TRBV primers and 13 TRBJ primers. Regulatory T cells showed the strongest V-J pair restriction and V/J gene skewing among patient repertoires.

Sample: CD4+ effector T cells sorted from blood. The source of this sequence is a human donor in good health. This chain links TRBV30 with TRBJ1-4; D possibly corresponds to TRBD1 (6 bases). The CDR3 DNA sequence: TGTGCCTGGACCGCCCAGGGGCCAGGGCAACTGTTTTTT. Its protein product is CAWTAQGPGQLFF.